The 16 T cell receptor beta chains below all came from one sample that was sequenced in a study of ipilimumab plus nivolumab after autologous stem cell transplantation. Generated by immunoSEQ multiplex PCR, the TCRdb table keeps only in-frame clones and is missing some. There are about 16,000 clones in the sample; 81% occur only once, and approximately 19% lies in the top ten. The sample consisted of PBMCs, taken in a trial of ipilimumab plus nivolumab as post-transplant consolidation. The receptors were gathered from a male donor with diffuse large B-cell lymphoma.

This clone was observed a single time. The chain is built from TRBV7-2 and TRBJ2-7, with 9 positions matching TRBD2. V trimming: 2 bases; J trimming: 7 bases; junction bases outside the gene matches: 9. CDR1 and CDR2 (germline): SGHTA, FQGNSA. This CDR3 has 15 amino acids. The CDR3 bases are TGTGCCAGCAGCTTAATACCTAGCGGGGTGAGGGAGCAGTACTTC. Translation: CASSLIPSGVREQYF.

The rearrangement joins TRBV7-3 to TRBJ1-3; 8 nucleotides align to TRBD1. CDR3 size: 15 residues. Germline CDR1 is SGHTA and CDR2 is FQGTGA. Trimming removed 5 bases from V and 0 bases from J; junction bases left unmatched: 3. This chain's CDR3 is CASSQGASSGNTIYF. DNA for the CDR3: TGTGCCAGCAGCCAGGGGGCCAGCTCTGGAAACACCATATATTTT. The full variable domain, with the rest looked up from reference TRBV7-3 and TRBJ1-3, is GAGVSQTPSNKVTEKGKYVELRCDPISGHTALYWYRQSLGQGPEFLIYFQGTGAADDSGLPNDRFFAVRPEGSVSTLKIQRTERGDSAVYLCASSQGASSGNTIYFGEGSWLTVV.

The chain employs TRBV30 and TRBJ2-5; 10 bases are a match to TRBD2. Germline V CDR1 and CDR2: GTSNPN, SVGIG (reference sequence). The trim removed 2 bases at V and 1 base at J, leaving 4 bases unmatched. The CDR3 is 15 amino acids. The CDR3 region is CAWSSGLAAQETQYF. DNA for the CDR3: TGTGCCTGGAGTTCTGGACTAGCGGCCCAAGAGACCCAGTACTTC.

This chain uses TRBV28 with TRBJ2-7; D may be TRBD2 (6 bases). The V end lost 5 bases, the J end lost 9 bases, and 20 bases lay between the germline ends. This CDR3 is built from 14 residues. The germline V gene has CDR1 MDHEN and CDR2 SYDVKM. CDR3 sequence reads: CASSAGTESSGQYF. The CDR3 DNA reads TGTGCCAGCAGTGCGGGGACCGAATCTTCGGGGCAGTACTTC.

The rearrangement links TRBV30 to TRBJ2-5, with D possibly matching TRBD1 (5 bases). Germline V gene data show CDR1 as GTSNPN and CDR2 as SVGIG (reference sequence). The CDR3 has 14 residues. V dropped 0 bases and J dropped 4 bases, with 12 bases sitting between them. Written as DNA, the CDR3 is TGTGCCTGGAGTGTTATGGCAGGGTCAGAGACCCAGTACTTC. This gives the protein CAWSVMAGSETQYF.

The chain couples TRBV5-1 to TRBJ2-1, with TRBD2 matching over 11 bases. The CDR3 spans 15 residues. Germline V CDR1 and CDR2: SGHRS, YFSETQ. V dropped 4 bases and J dropped 8; count of bases not matched to a gene: 8. The CDR3 DNA is TGCGCCAGCAGCGTGGTAGCGGGAGGGGTCGATGAGCAGTTCTTC. It specifies CASSVVAGGVDEQFF.

This rearrangement joins TRBV7-9 to TRBJ1-1; 7 positions agree with TRBD1. V dropped 8 bases and J dropped 5; count of bases not matched to a gene: 14. This CDR3 is built from 15 residues. Germline V gene lookup returns CDR1 SEHNR and CDR2 FQNEAQ (reference sequence). For the CDR3, the DNA is TGTGCCAGCTGGGAAGAGGGCAGGGGGTTTACTGAAGCTTTCTTT. Its translation is CASWEEGRGFTEAFF.

This clone has just one count. The rearrangement joins TRBV6-5 to TRBJ1-1, with D possibly matching TRBD1 (6 bases). Between the trimmed V and J ends, which lost 1 base and 0 bases, there was a span of 12 bases. There are 16 residues in the CDR3. Germline V CDR1 and CDR2: MNHEY, SVGAGI. The chain's CDR3 is CASSYFGGGMNTEAFF. In nucleotides, the CDR3 is TGTGCCAGCAGTTACTTCGGGGGCGGAATGAACACTGAAGCTTTCTTT.

This clone has a handful of counts. V usage is TRBV19 and J usage is TRBJ1-5; 8 positions match TRBD1. The junction had 8 bases not matched to a gene; V was cut back by 3 bases and J by 7 bases. CDR1 LNHDA and CDR2 SQIVND come from the germline V gene (reference sequence). The CDR3 covers 15 residues. The CDR3 DNA is TGTGCCAGTAGTATTATGACAGGGGTTAACCAGCCCCAGCATTTT. It codes for CASSIMTGVNQPQHF.

CDR3 loop: CASSRASGGGLEQYF. CDR3 DNA: TGCGCCAGCAGCCGAGCTAGCGGGGGGGGTTTAGAGCAGTACTTC. The V gene is TRBV4-3, the J gene TRBJ2-7; 12 bases fit TRBD2. The junction had 8 bases not matched to a gene; V was cut back by 4 bases and J by 7 bases. CDR3 length: 15 amino acids. Germline V gives CDR1 LGHNA, CDR2 YSLEER.

This rearrangement joins TRBV4-2 to TRBJ2-3; 11 positions match TRBD2. CDR1 and CDR2 (germline): LGHNA, YNFKEQ. The CDR3 is 17 residues long. V lost 0 bases to trimming and J lost 2 bases; unmatched junction nucleotides: 4. This chain's CDR3 is CASSQDRLAGTTDTQYF. The CDR3 DNA sequence: TGTGCCAGCAGCCAAGATAGACTAGCGGGAACCACAGATACGCAGTATTTT.

The V gene is TRBV5-4, the J gene TRBJ1-3, with 7 nucleotides matching TRBD1. The germline V gene encodes CDR1 SGHNT and CDR2 YYREEE (reference sequence). Trimming cost V 0 bases and J 2 bases; bases outside gene matches: 2. CDR3 length: 15 amino acids. CDR3 DNA sequence: TGTGCCAGCAGCTTGGGAGGGGGCACTGGAAACACCATATATTTT. Its translation is CASSLGGGTGNTIYF.

This chain joins TRBV28 and TRBJ2-7; D gene ambiguous. Trimming pared 7 bases from V and 0 bases from J, leaving 13 bases between. Germline V gene data show CDR1 as MDHEN and CDR2 as SYDVKM. The CDR3 totals 14 residues. The CDR3, as DNA: TGTGCCAGCATTAGTTCACTCCCCTCCTACGAGCAGTACTTC. Protein: CASISSLPSYEQYF.

This chain joins TRBV6-1 and TRBJ1-5; D gene ambiguous. The V and J ends lost 4 bases and 1 base respectively, with 5 bases between them. The CDR3 consists of 13 residues. From germline, CDR1 is MNHNS and CDR2 SASEGT. CDR3 coding DNA: TGTGCCAGCAGTGGGGTCAGCAATCAGCCCCAGCATTTT. Translation gives CASSGVSNQPQHF.

The chain recombines TRBV5-6 with TRBJ1-1, with D possibly TRBD1 on 5 matching bases. The CDR3 consists of 13 residues. Deletions cut 1 base from V and 11 bases from J, with 15 bases between. Germline assignment: CDR1 SGHDT and CDR2 YYEEEE. In DNA, the CDR3 is TGTGCCAGCAGCTTGTATAGGGGAGCAGCGGCTTTCTTT. Translation gives CASSLYRGAAAFF.

The chain couples TRBV29-1 to TRBJ2-7, with TRBD1 matching over 11 bases. With 2 bases clipped from V and 6 bases from J, the junction kept 3 bases outside the gene matches. The germline V gene has CDR1 SQVTM and CDR2 ANQGSEA. The CDR3 covers 13 residues. The CDR3 region is CSVETGTGGEQYF. Written as DNA, the CDR3 is TGCAGCGTTGAAACCGGGACAGGGGGCGAGCAGTACTTC.